These T cell receptor beta chains were read from a single sample in a study of blood T cell repertoires in COVID-19. Generated by immunoSEQ multiplex PCR, the TCRdb table keeps only in-frame clones and is missing some. The sample yields a few hundred thousand clones, around 88% seen once. Specimen: PBMCs or T cells enriched from blood (not recorded which). These receptors were collected from a middle-aged woman with acute COVID-19. Both conserved end residues are part of each CDR3. A D gene is named only where the DNA matches it firmly. Not all rows give a size; the values are once, few, many and, for expanded clones, a class.

NA,TRBJ1-1,TRBV7-2,NA,CASSPDIQNTEAFF,TGTGCCAGCAGCCCGGACATCCAGAACACTGAAGCTTTCTTT
NA,TRBJ2-3,TRBV3-1/TRBV3-2,NA,CASSQDRDWNTDTQYF,TGTGCCAGCAGCCAAGACCGGGACTGGAACACAGATACGCAGTATTTT
NA,TRBJ2-5,TRBV19,once,CASSIQGIQETQYF,TGTGCCAGTAGTATCCAGGGGATCCAAGAGACCCAGTACTTC
NA,TRBJ1-1,TRBV10-3,few,CAISERGGGTEAFF,TGTGCCATCAGTGAAAGAGGGGGAGGGACTGAAGCTTTCTTT
NA,TRBJ2-5,TRBV5-1,NA,CASSLETGQETQYF,TGCGCCAGCAGCTTGGAGACAGGACAAGAGACCCAGTACTTC
NA,TRBJ2-1,TRBV10-2,NA,CASIRGGSYNEQFF,TGCGCCAGCATCAGAGGGGGCTCCTACAATGAGCAGTTCTTC
NA,TRBJ2-6,TRBV7-2,NA,CASSFTRQALGANVLTF,TGTGCCAGCAGCTTTACCAGACAGGCCTTGGGGGCCAACGTCCTGACTTTC
TRBD2,TRBJ2-1,TRBV5-1,NA,CASSSSGTSGRNEQFF,TGCGCCAGCAGCTCTTCCGGGACTAGCGGGAGGAATGAGCAGTTCTTC
NA,TRBJ1-5,TRBV10-3,NA,CAISVESNQPQHF,TGTGCCATCAGTGTGGAGAGCAATCAGCCCCAGCATTTT
NA,TRBJ1-4,TRBV2,NA,CASSEWGQLDEKLFF,TGTGCCAGCAGTGAATGGGGGCAGCTCGATGAAAAACTGTTTTTT
NA,TRBJ2-3,TRBV10-2,NA,CASSESARPGGAQYF,TGCGCCAGCAGTGAGTCGGCCCGGCCCGGGGGTGCGCAGTATTTT
NA,TRBJ1-1,TRBV12-3/TRBV12-4,NA,CASSLGPQTEAFF,TGTGCCAGCAGTTTAGGCCCCCAGACTGAAGCTTTCTTT
NA,TRBJ1-3,TRBV20-1,NA,CSASGLSHSGNTIYF,TGCAGTGCTAGTGGGCTTTCACACTCTGGAAACACCATATATTTT
NA,TRBJ2-1,TRBV6-2/TRBV6-3,NA,CASSYSPPGGIYNEQFF,TGTGCCAGCAGTTACTCCCCCCCGGGCGGGATTTACAATGAGCAGTTCTTC
NA,TRBJ1-2,TRBV9,NA,CASSVGQGYDNYGYTF,TGTGCCAGCAGCGTAGGCCAGGGCTATGATAACTATGGCTACACCTTC
NA,TRBJ1-6,TRBV27,NA,CASSLSGPGQSNSPLHF,TGTGCCAGCAGTTTATCGGGTCCCGGACAGTCTAATTCACCCCTCCACTTT
NA,TRBJ1-1,TRBV3-1/TRBV3-2,NA,CASSLLDASTEAFF,TGTGCCAGCAGCCTACTTGACGCTAGCACTGAAGCTTTCTTT
NA,TRBJ2-5,TRBV21-1,NA,CASSKTSGGWETQYF,TGTGCCAGCAGCAAGACTAGCGGGGGGTGGGAGACCCAGTACTTC
TRBD1,TRBJ1-4,TRBV7-8,NA,CASSLRDRGVIREKLFF,TGTGCCAGCAGCCTAAGGGACAGGGGAGTGATCAGGGAAAAACTGTTTTTT
NA,TRBJ2-7,TRBV7-8,NA,CASSFGYREKGEQYF,TGTGCCAGCAGCTTCGGATACAGGGAGAAAGGGGAGCAGTACTTC
NA,TRBJ1-3,TRBV5-1,NA,CASSLDRAGNTIYF,TGCGCCAGCAGCTTGGACAGAGCTGGAAACACCATATATTTT
TRBD1,TRBJ1-5,TRBV24-1,NA,CATRPTGGRQPQHF,TGTGCCACCAGACCTACAGGGGGTCGGCAGCCCCAGCATTTT
TRBD1,TRBJ1-3,TRBV28,NA,CASNRQGLGNTIYF,TGTGCCAGCAACCGACAGGGCCTCGGAAACACCATATATTTT
NA,TRBJ1-3,TRBV7-2,NA,CASSPGRLSTIYF,TGTGCCAGCAGCCCCGGTCGGTTGTCCACCATATATTTT
TRBD2,TRBJ2-2,TRBV24-1,NA,CATSAVTSTNTGELFF,TGTGCCACCAGTGCGGTGACTAGCACGAACACCGGGGAGCTGTTTTTT
NA,TRBJ2-3,TRBV5-6,NA,CASSLGDGGYTDTQYF,TGTGCCAGCAGCTTGGGGGATGGGGGGTACACAGATACGCAGTATTTT
NA,TRBJ2-2,TRBV9,NA,CASSVVVPGELFF,TGTGCCAGCAGCGTAGTTGTCCCGGGGGAGCTGTTTTTT
TRBD2,TRBJ2-1,TRBV24-1,NA,CATSDYGTSGRSHNEQFF,TGTGCCACCAGTGACTATGGGACTAGCGGGAGGTCCCACAATGAGCAGTTCTTC
TRBD1,TRBJ1-5,TRBV7-8,NA,CASSTVPGQGGTPFVSNQPQHF,TGTGCCAGCAGCACGGTCCCGGGACAGGGGGGGACACCCTTTGTGAGCAATCAGCCCCAGCATTTT
NA,TRBJ2-1,TRBV5-1,NA,CASRINNEQFF,TGCGCCAGCAGAATTAACAATGAGCAGTTCTTC
TRBD2,TRBJ2-5,TRBV6-2/TRBV6-3,NA,CASSYSQRGQQETQYF,TGTGCCAGCAGTTACTCCCAGCGGGGGCAACAAGAGACCCAGTACTTC
NA,TRBJ2-1,TRBV5-6,NA,CASSASTGGWAEQFF,TGTGCCAGCAGCGCCTCGACTGGAGGGTGGGCTGAGCAGTTCTTC
TRBD2,TRBJ2-1,TRBV4-3,NA,CASSQDLTGLAGANTRPEQFF,TGCGCCAGCAGCCAAGATCTGACTGGCCTAGCGGGAGCAAACACCCGCCCTGAGCAGTTCTTC
NA,TRBJ2-4,TRBV29-1,NA,CSVERNLGDIQYF,TGCAGCGTTGAAAGGAACCTAGGGGACATTCAGTACTTC
TRBD2,TRBJ2-1,TRBV2,NA,CASSEAGLVPNEQFF,TGTGCCAGCAGTGAAGCGGGACTAGTACCCAATGAGCAGTTCTTC
NA,TRBJ1-2,TRBV11-2,NA,CASSLDMGGLGYTF,TGTGCCAGCAGCTTAGACATGGGAGGGCTTGGCTACACCTTC
NA,TRBJ2-3,TRBV19,NA,CASSTRVIAPGRTDTQYF,TGTGCCAGTAGTACTCGGGTTATAGCGCCAGGAAGAACAGATACGCAGTATTTT
NA,TRBJ1-2,TRBV4-3,NA,CASSQDHRQALNYGYTF,TGCGCCAGCAGCCAAGACCACCGACAGGCCCTCAACTATGGCTACACCTTC
TRBD1,TRBJ2-5,TRBV24-1,NA,CATSDPGQNLQETQYF,TGTGCCACCAGTGACCCGGGACAGAACCTCCAAGAGACCCAGTACTTC
NA,TRBJ1-5,TRBV4-1,NA,CASSQAFGGSNQPQHF,TGCGCCAGCAGCCAAGCGTTCGGGGGGAGCAATCAGCCCCAGCATTTT
NA,TRBJ1-4,TRBV7-9,NA,CASSVLEGLGEKLFF,TGTGCCAGCTCTGTTTTGGAGGGGTTAGGTGAAAAACTGTTTTTT
TRBD1,TRBJ2-3,TRBV19,NA,CASSIGTGADTQYF,TGTGCCAGTAGTATCGGGACAGGGGCAGATACGCAGTATTTT
NA,TRBJ2-1,TRBV18,NA,CASSLGGPVNEQFF,TGTGCCAGCTCACTGGGGGGGCCGGTGAATGAGCAGTTCTTC
TRBD1,TRBJ1-2,TRBV5-1,NA,CASSPSGQGNYGYTF,TGCGCCAGCAGCCCTTCGGGACAGGGGAACTATGGCTACACCTTC
NA,TRBJ1-2,TRBV27,NA,CASRGGTWYGYTF,TGTGCCAGCAGAGGAGGGACTTGGTATGGCTACACCTTC
NA,TRBJ1-1,TRBV30,NA,CAWGQMNTEAFF,TGTGCCTGGGGACAGATGAACACTGAAGCTTTCTTT
NA,TRBJ1-3,TRBV7-2,NA,CASSLRAGGNTIYF,TGTGCCAGCAGCTTAAGGGCAGGGGGAAACACCATATATTTT